This TCR beta chain was sequenced for a study of blood T cell repertoires in COVID-19. At the level of the study: COVID-19 samples from acute and convalescent phases originated in the United States, Italy and Spain. From T cells, B-cell-depleted T cells, or PBMCs came the material, which was cDNA or gDNA.

This clone came up once. The V gene's germline CDR1 is SGHVS and CDR2 FQNEAQ. V lost 5 bases and J 7 bases, leaving 12 bases between the germline ends. The CDR3 has 13 residues. Those enrolled in Seattle joined during active infection and were followed longitudinally afterward. Profiled with immunoSEQ multiplex PCR; TCRdb holds only in-frame clones, not every one. The sample holds hundreds of thousands of clones, around 86% seen once. The sample comprised peripheral blood. This clonotype was sampled from a middle-aged man with COVID-19, enrolled during active disease. The chain uses TRBV7-8 and TRBJ2-1; maybe TRBD1 (7 bases). The CDR3 loop reads CASSRQGLNEQFF. CDR3 sequence (DNA): TGTGCCAGCAGCCGACAGGGACTTAATGAGCAGTTCTTC.